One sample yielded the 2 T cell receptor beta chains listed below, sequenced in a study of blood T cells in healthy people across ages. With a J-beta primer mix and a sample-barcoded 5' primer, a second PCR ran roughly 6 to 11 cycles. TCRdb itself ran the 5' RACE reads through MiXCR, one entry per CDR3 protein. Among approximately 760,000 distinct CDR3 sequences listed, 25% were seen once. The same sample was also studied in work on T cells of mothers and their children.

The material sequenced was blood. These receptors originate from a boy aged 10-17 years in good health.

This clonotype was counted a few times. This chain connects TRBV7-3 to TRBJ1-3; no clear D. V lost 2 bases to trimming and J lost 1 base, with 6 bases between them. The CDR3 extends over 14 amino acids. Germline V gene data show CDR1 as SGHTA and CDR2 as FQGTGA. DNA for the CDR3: TGTGCCAGCAGCTTATCGGCTTCTGGAAACACCATATATTTT. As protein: CASSLSASGNTIYF.

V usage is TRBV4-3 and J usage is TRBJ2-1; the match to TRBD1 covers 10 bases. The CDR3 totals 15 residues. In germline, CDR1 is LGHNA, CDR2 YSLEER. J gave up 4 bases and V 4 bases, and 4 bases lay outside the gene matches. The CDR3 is CASSPDRGNYNEQFF. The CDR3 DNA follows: TGCGCCAGCAGCCCGGACAGGGGGAATTACAATGAGCAGTTCTTC.